Given below is one T cell receptor (beta chain) in context. Its antigen is unknown. The sample is drawn from a study of early T cells in non-severe SARS-CoV-2 infection. Study-level information: Sequencing targeted bulk RNA from unsorted whole blood, leaving chains unpaired.

The TCR library protocol was used to attach unique molecular identifiers. These identifiers were attached to individual cDNA molecules. TCRdb passed the 5' RACE reads through MiXCR, listing each CDR3 protein once. The table lists roughly 55,000 distinct CDR3 sequences, 14% to 15% of them singletons. The CDR3 loop spans 11 amino acids. CDR1 is SQVTM and CDR2 is ANQGSEA in the germline V gene. J gave up 8 bases and V 7 bases, and 6 bases lay outside the gene matches. Study results and caveats: Database matching using VDJdb favored anti-spike CD8 responses, with private and CD4 specificities left missing.

This specimen was whole blood, taken at baseline. The chain joins TRBV29-1 to TRBJ1-2; 8 nucleotides match TRBD1. The sequence was collected from an adult who was a healthcare worker with PCR-confirmed SARS-CoV-2 infection or an uninfected control (not recorded which). CDR3 residues: CSGKQGDGYTF. In nucleotides, the CDR3 is TGCAGCGGGAAACAGGGGGACGGCTACACCTTC.